Listed here are 25 T cell receptor beta chains from one sample, sequenced in a study of blood T cell repertoires in COVID-19. Using immunoSEQ multiplex PCR, the repertoire was profiled, and TCRdb retains in-frame clones only, with some absent. The sample lists roughly 70,000 clones, 70% to 85% seen once, with roughly 4% in the top ten. The source material was peripheral blood. These receptors were obtained from an older woman with acute or convalescent COVID-19.

The gene calls are TRBV30 and TRBJ2-7; no firm D call. This CDR3 is built from 14 residues. CDR1 is GTSNPN and CDR2 is SVGIG in the germline V gene (reference sequence). V was cut by 0 bases and J by 3 bases, with 12 bases left in between. The CDR3 here is CAWSVVRNGYEQYF. The CDR3 coding sequence is TGTGCCTGGAGTGTAGTCAGGAACGGCTACGAGCAGTACTTC.

The V gene is TRBV7-2, the J gene TRBJ2-3, with no clear D. Between the trimmed V and J ends, which lost 5 bases and 3 bases, there was a span of 12 bases. Germline lookup yields CDR1 SGHTA and CDR2 FQGNSA. This CDR3 has 14 amino acids. The CDR3 reads CASSKTQQTDTQYF. The DNA of the CDR3 is TGTGCCAGCAGCAAAACACAGCAAACAGATACGCAGTATTTT.

V is TRBV30 and J is TRBJ2-3, with TRBD2 identical over 10 bases. The CDR3 length is 14 residues. V was pared by 4 bases and J by 4 bases, with 5 bases of the junction left unmatched. Germline CDR1 is GTSNPN and CDR2 is SVGIG (reference sequence). CDR3 protein: CAWIPSGRPDTQYF. For the CDR3, the DNA is TGTGCCTGGATCCCTAGCGGGAGACCAGATACGCAGTATTTT.

This rearrangement joins TRBV6-5 to TRBJ1-1; D gene ambiguous. V lost 2 bases, J lost 1 base, and 11 bases lay in between. The V gene's germline CDR1 is MNHEY and CDR2 SVGAGI. This CDR3 contains 15 residues. The CDR3 DNA reads as TGTGCCAGCAGTTACGACAACCACCCGAACACTGAAGCTTTCTTT. Translating gives CASSYDNHPNTEAFF.

The chain has TRBV24-1 and TRBJ2-7; possible D gene TRBD1, 6 bases. This CDR3 contains 16 residues. CDR1 and CDR2 from the germline V gene are KGHDR and SFDVKD. V was cut by 5 bases and J by 7 bases, with 23 bases left in between. CDR3 region: CATSAVGDTLSGEQYF. The CDR3 DNA reads TGTGCCACCAGTGCCGTGGGGGACACCTTATCGGGGGAGCAGTACTTC.

V gene TRBV9 combines with J gene TRBJ1-1; no firm D call. Germline V gene sequence: CDR1 SGDLS, CDR2 YYNGEE. V was cut by 5 bases and J by 1 base, with 12 bases left in between. The CDR3 has 14 amino acids. The chain's CDR3 is CASSAPPGNTEAFF. The CDR3 DNA follows: TGTGCCAGCAGTGCACCTCCAGGGAACACTGAAGCTTTCTTT.

This clone was seen only once. The rearrangement uses TRBV6-4 and TRBJ1-4; TRBD1 matches at 8 bases. Per the germline V gene, CDR1 is MRHNA and CDR2 is SNTAGT. The CDR3 contains 14 residues. V was pared by 4 bases and J by 10 bases, with 8 bases of the junction left unmatched. The CDR3, as DNA: TGTGCCAGCAGTGTCAGGGGGCGCAAGTTAAAACTGTTTTTT. As protein: CASSVRGRKLKLFF.

This clone was seen repeatedly, ten times or more. This chain joins TRBV19 and TRBJ1-5; D remains unclear. This CDR3 contains 12 residues. Germline CDR1 is LNHDA and CDR2 is SQIVND (reference sequence). Between the trimmed V and J ends, which lost 3 bases and 2 bases, there was a span of 2 bases. Written as DNA, the CDR3 is TGTGCCAGTAGTATCGGCAATCAGCCCCAGCATTTT. Translating gives CASSIGNQPQHF.

The chain combines TRBV18 with TRBJ1-2; no clear D gene. The CDR3 has 16 residues. Between the trimmed V and J ends, which lost 0 bases and 2 bases, there was a span of 13 bases. CDR1 and CDR2 (germline): KGHSH, LQKENI. DNA of the CDR3: TGTGCCAGCTCACCACCATCAGGTTCCAACAACTATGGCTACACCTTC. This codes for CASSPPSGSNNYGYTF. The full variable domain, its missing parts supplied by reference TRBV18 and TRBJ1-2, is NAGVMQNPRHLVRRRGQEARLRCSPMKGHSHVYWYRQLPEEGLKFMVYLQKENIIDESGMPKERFSAEFPKEGPSILRIQQVVRGDSAAYFCASSPPSGSNNYGYTFGSGTRLTVV.

J is TRBJ2-1 and V is TRBV18; no reliable D call. V lost 4 bases to trimming and J lost 9 bases, with 13 bases between them. The CDR3 length is 13 residues. Per germline, CDR1 KGHSH and CDR2 LQKENI. Here the CDR3 DNA reads TGTGCCAGCTCACTCAGCCAGTCTAGTGAGCAGTTCTTC. It codes for CASSLSQSSEQFF.

The CDR3 coding sequence is TGTGCCAGCAGCAGAGCGGGGGGTACCTACAATGAGCAGTTCTTC. Encoded protein: CASSRAGGTYNEQFF. The chain employs TRBV11-2 and TRBJ2-1, with 9 nucleotides matching TRBD2. This CDR3 has 15 amino acids. V gave up 5 bases and J gave up 2 bases; unmatched junction bases: 4. The germline CDR1 and CDR2 sequences are SGHAT and FQNNGV.

This clone was recorded once. The rearrangement uses TRBV4-1 and TRBJ1-2, with D tentatively TRBD1 (5 bases). Trimming left V 2 bases short and J 6 bases short, with 19 bases between. The CDR3 spans 16 residues. Per germline, CDR1 MGHRA and CDR2 YSYEKL. CDR3 bases: TGCGCCAGCAGCCAAACCCGGGACCTCGGGAGTCATGGCTACACCTTC. Its protein product is CASSQTRDLGSHGYTF.

The chain employs TRBV5-1 and TRBJ2-2; D is uncertain. Germline V CDR1 and CDR2: SGHRS, YFSETQ. The length of the CDR3 is 16 residues. The V end was cut by 0 bases, the J end by 4 bases, with 13 bases between. CDR3 region: CASSLAPQSSTGELFF. Here the CDR3 DNA reads TGCGCCAGCAGCTTGGCCCCACAGTCGAGCACCGGGGAGCTGTTTTTT.

This clone has just one count. The V call is TRBV19, the J call TRBJ2-7, with 9 bases aligning to TRBD1. The CDR3 spans 15 residues. Germline lookup yields CDR1 LNHDA and CDR2 SQIVND (reference sequence). After removal of 2 bases from V and 5 bases from J, the junction contained 7 bases not matched to a gene. Here the CDR3 reads CASSISRGTGNEQYF. In nucleotides, the CDR3 is TGTGCCAGTAGTATATCCAGGGGGACAGGGAACGAGCAGTACTTC. The variable domain in full, with the rest retrieved from reference TRBV19 and TRBJ2-7, is DGGITQSPKYLFRKEGQNVTLSCEQNLNHDAMYWYRQDPGQGLRLIYYSQIVNDFQKGDIAEGYSVSREKKESFPLTVTSAQKNPTAFYLCASSISRGTGNEQYFGPGTRLTVT.

V usage is TRBV5-1 and J usage is TRBJ1-1; D possibly corresponds to TRBD1 (6 bases). The V gene's germline CDR1 is SGHRS and CDR2 YFSETQ. The CDR3 spans 14 residues. Trimming removed 2 bases at V and 3 bases at J, with 11 bases between. The CDR3 sequence is CASSFQGRDTEAFF. The CDR3 nucleotides are TGCGCCAGCAGCTTTCAGGGGAGGGACACTGAAGCTTTCTTT.

This chain links TRBV14 with TRBJ2-2, with 9 bases lining up with TRBD2. V shed 4 bases and J 5 bases; nucleotides not matched to a gene: 8. CDR3 length: 16 residues. Germline values: CDR1 SGHDN, CDR2 FVKESK. CDR3 in amino acids: CASSLWTGLATGELFF. CDR3 DNA: TGTGCCAGCAGCCTATGGACGGGACTAGCTACCGGGGAGCTGTTTTTT.

The chain carries TRBV5-5 and TRBJ2-2, with 8 nucleotides matching TRBD2. Germline V gives CDR1 SGHKS, CDR2 YYEKEE (reference sequence). The CDR3 sequence is 15 residues long. The J segment lost 7 bases and the V segment lost 2 bases, leaving 7 bases of the junction unmatched. The CDR3 region is CASSFGGRYLGELFF. In DNA, the CDR3 is TGTGCCAGCAGCTTCGGCGGGAGGTATCTCGGGGAGCTGTTTTTT. The whole variable domain, remainder taken from reference TRBV5-5 and TRBJ2-2, is DAGVTQSPTHLIKTRGQQVTLRCSPISGHKSVSWYQQVLGQGPQFIFQYYEKEERGRGNFPDRFSARQFPNYSSELNVNALLLGDSALYLCASSFGGRYLGELFFGEGSRLTVL.

The chain's CDR3 is CATTGSYNSPLHF. The CDR3, as DNA: TGTGCCACAACAGGGTCCTATAATTCACCCCTCCACTTT. This chain links TRBV28 with TRBJ1-6; D is possibly TRBD1 (6 bases). Between the trimmed V and J ends, which lost 10 bases and 1 base, there was a span of 8 bases. CDR3 length: 13 residues. Germline CDR1 and CDR2: MDHEN and SYDVKM.

The chain is built from TRBV30 and TRBJ1-4, with D possibly matching TRBD1 (6 bases). Germline loops: CDR1 GTSNPN, CDR2 SVGIG (reference sequence). Trimming left V 5 bases short and J 4 bases short, with 11 bases between. This CDR3 contains 13 residues. Written as DNA, the CDR3 is TGTGCCTGGGTCAGGGGCAATAATGAAAAACTGTTTTTT. Protein sequence: CAWVRGNNEKLFF. The full variable domain, in which reference TRBV30 and TRBJ1-4 provide the parts outside the CDR3, is SQTIHQWPATLVQPVGSPLSLECTVEGTSNPNLYWYRQAAGRGLQLLFYSVGIGQISSEVPQNLSASRPQDRQFILSSKKLLLSDSGFYLCAWVRGNNEKLFFGSGTQLSVL.

The chain is built from TRBV19 and TRBJ2-7; possibly TRBD2 for D (6 bases). The CDR3 consists of 15 residues. Deletions cut 10 bases from V and 3 bases from J, with 22 bases between. Per germline, CDR1 LNHDA and CDR2 SQIVND (reference sequence). CDR3 in amino acids: CATNPRRDPLYEQYF. The CDR3 DNA is TGTGCCACTAACCCTAGGCGGGATCCTCTCTACGAGCAGTACTTC.

The V call is TRBV2, the J call TRBJ2-1, with a tentative D call TRBD1 (5 bases). Germline assignment: CDR1 SNHLY and CDR2 FYNNEI. CDR3 length: 13 residues. V lost 2 bases to trimming and J lost 10 bases, with 12 bases between them. The CDR3 nucleotides are TGTGCCAGCAGTGAACAAGGGGCCGGAGAGCAGTTCTTC. Translation: CASSEQGAGEQFF.

J is TRBJ2-2 and V is TRBV7-3; D is ambiguous. The germline CDR1 and CDR2 sequences are SGHTA and FQGTGA. Trimming stripped 3 bases from V and 7 bases from J, with 15 bases between. The CDR3 is 15 residues long. The CDR3 DNA follows: TGTGCCAGCAGCTTGACACCCATAACGGACGGGGAGCTGTTTTTT. Amino acid sequence: CASSLTPITDGELFF.

This clone has just one count. The chain carries TRBV19 and TRBJ1-1; D gene ambiguous. This CDR3 comprises 13 residues. From germline, CDR1 is LNHDA and CDR2 SQIVND (reference sequence). Trimming removed 3 bases at V and 4 bases at J, with 9 bases between. This CDR3 reads CASSIFGGTEAFF. CDR3 bases: TGTGCCAGTAGTATTTTTGGAGGCACTGAAGCTTTCTTT.

This clone is a singleton in its sample. This sequence joins TRBV11-2 and TRBJ1-2, with TRBD1 matching 7 bases. This CDR3 has 13 residues. Germline trimming cut 4 bases from V and 7 bases from J; bases unmatched to any gene: 6. Germline CDR1 SGHAT, CDR2 FQNNGV. The CDR3 bases are TGTGCCAGCAGCTCAAGGGGGCTGGGTGGCTACACCTTC. Translated: CASSSRGLGGYTF.

A single count supports this clone. The chain's CDR3 is CASSLGRLAGEKNTQYF. In DNA, the CDR3 is TGCGCCAGCAGCTTGGGTCGGCTAGCGGGGGAAAAAAATACGCAGTATTTT. This sequence joins TRBV5-1 and TRBJ2-3, with TRBD2 identical over 10 bases. This CDR3 has 17 amino acids. The ends lost 0 bases at V and 7 bases at J; junction bases unmatched: 11. CDR1 is SGHRS, CDR2 YFSETQ, per germline. Full variable domain (outside the CDR3, taken from reference TRBV5-1 and TRBJ2-3): KAGVTQTPRYLIKTRGQQVTLSCSPISGHRSVSWYQQTPGQGLQFLFEYFSETQRNKGNFPGRFSGRQFSNSRSEMNVSTLELGDSALYLCASSLGRLAGEKNTQYFGPGTRLTVL.